The rows below give T cell receptor beta chains drawn from one sample of a study of cytomegalovirus exposure and HLA in healthy donors. TCRdb's copy holds only in-frame clones and misses some; the assay was immunoSEQ multiplex PCR. The sample yields about 150,000 clones, approximately 78% seen once. The sequenced sample consisted of PBMCs. These receptors all come from a woman aged 45-65 years in good health and CMV-seropositive. CDR3s include the opening cysteine and the closing phenylalanine or tryptophan.

j_gene,v_gene,CDR3aa
TRBJ1-1,TRBV5-4,CASSPRGHTEAFF
TRBJ2-7,TRBV7-2,CASSLVASGGAYEQYF
TRBJ1-3,TRBV5-6,CASKGQGNTIYF
TRBJ2-1,TRBV5-6,CASILGGASSYNEQFF
TRBJ1-3,TRBV7-9,CSSSLAGGSGNTIYF
TRBJ1-4,TRBV7-9,CASSFITGDLMSWGKLFF
TRBJ2-1,TRBV4-1,CASSQEGGGPPTYNEQFF
TRBJ2-1,TRBV19,CASRRQGKNEQFF
TRBJ2-3,TRBV27,CASRPTGLSTDTQYF
TRBJ2-7,TRBV5-1,CASSLAGTGVEQYF
TRBJ2-7,TRBV5-4,CASSLAGGPGEQYF
TRBJ2-7,TRBV7-9,CASSLVKGANEQYF
TRBJ1-1,TRBV28,CASSRLDRVATEAFF
TRBJ2-3,TRBV12-5,CASGREGGTQYF
TRBJ2-5,TRBV11-2,CASSSVTGENIETQYF
TRBJ1-5,TRBV7-2,CASSLGVRQPNQPQHF
TRBJ2-7,TRBV25-1,CASSEYTGGNIYEQYF
TRBJ1-4,TRBV15,CATSLGDEKLFF
TRBJ2-7,TRBV12-2,CASRLRNTRGIDEQYF
TRBJ1-2,TRBV10-3,CAISEFKGRDYGYTF
-,TRBV6-5,CASSPQGEVYEQYF
TRBJ1-4,TRBV27,CASSSWTDNEKLFF
TRBJ2-5,TRBV14,CASSQNRLRGTQYF
TRBJ2-5,TRBV14,CASSQVGSETQYF
TRBJ2-1,TRBV7-9,CASSSPGQGALAPLNEQFF
TRBJ2-1,TRBV7-8,CASSYGQGLSYNEQFF
TRBJ1-5,TRBV19,CASSIGGFSQPQHF
TRBJ2-2,TRBV19,CASSIAQTGFNTGELFF
TRBJ2-7,TRBV7-9,CASSSLYEQYF
TRBJ1-4,TRBV28,CASSAPGQPATNEKLFF
TRBJ2-5,TRBV29-1,CSWAGDIISGTQYF
TRBJ1-1,TRBV7-8,CASSLLRNTEAFF
TRBJ2-3,TRBV4-1,CASSVRTGTTDTQYF
TRBJ2-5,TRBV5-1,CASSLAGLAGEETQYF
TRBJ1-1,TRBV6-1,CASSDVWTAEAFF
TRBJ1-1,TRBV5-1,CASSLGHLNTEAFF
TRBJ1-2,TRBV7-3,CASSSGTSLGYTF
TRBJ2-7,TRBV6-4,CASSDQKPGTGDYEQYF
TRBJ2-7,TRBV18,CASSPPSSYEQYF
TRBJ2-7,TRBV14,CASSHTPYEQYF
TRBJ1-1,TRBV11-2,CASSLAGQPNTEAFF
TRBJ2-1,TRBV7-9,CASSLMTGGAYNEQFF
TRBJ1-4,TRBV19,CASSIPTGGIEKLFF
TRBJ2-1,TRBV7-9,CASSLAQGYEQFF
TRBJ1-5,TRBV19,CASSTTGGNQPQHF
TRBJ2-3,TRBV4-2,CASSQDDQGDTQYF
TRBJ1-1,TRBV2,CASSPQGTEAFF
TRBJ2-7,TRBV5-1,CASSLGRETYEQYF
TRBJ1-1,TRBV2,CASSERQMNTEAFF
TRBJ2-4,TRBV5-4,CASSFKTGGQNIQYF
TRBJ2-5,TRBV4-1,CASSQAQNRETQYF
TRBJ1-1,TRBV2,CASRQGMNTEAFF
TRBJ2-5,TRBV7-3,CASSLSGGVRETQYF
TRBJ2-6,TRBV5-1,CASSFGGSSGANVLTF
TRBJ2-5,TRBV30,CAWSGGGGHKTQYF